These 30 T cell receptor beta chains were all obtained from the same sample, sequenced in a study of T cells in Graves' hyperthyroidism and ophthalmopathy. Amplification of TCR beta CDR3 regions used RNA as the template. When the TCR CDR3 underwent first-round RT-PCR, the HTBI primer set was used. MiXCR was run by TCRdb on the multiplex PCR reads, yielding one entry per CDR3 protein. In the table there are about 360,000 distinct CDR3 sequences, 13% of which are singletons. Sequencing input: blood. These receptors were obtained from a woman aged 18-30 years with Graves' hyperthyroidism.

The sample holds many counts of this clonotype. The chain is built from TRBV20-1 and TRBJ2-5; 8 nucleotides align to TRBD1. The germline gives CDR1 DFQATT, CDR2 SNEGSKA (reference sequence). Unmatched junction bases numbered 2, after V lost 6 bases and J lost 5 bases. The CDR3 contains 11 residues. Written as DNA, the CDR3 is TGCAGTGCCCAGGGGGCGGAGACCCAGTACTTC. Its protein is CSAQGAETQYF.

This clonotype occurred a few times. An end of the junction differs from the germline gene, which may be a read error. The V gene is TRBV6-5, the J gene TRBJ2-5; 8 nucleotides match TRBD1. The CDR3 contains 14 residues. Looked up from germline, CDR1 is MNHEY and CDR2 is SVGAGI. The CDR3 coding sequence is TGTGCCAGCAGCTACTCGACAGGGGAAAAGACCCAGTACTTC. Its translation: CASSYSTGEKTQYF.

This clonotype was counted many times. V is TRBV28 and J is TRBJ1-2, with 10 bases matching TRBD1. This CDR3 contains 16 residues. After removal of 5 bases from V and 6 bases from J, the junction contained 12 bases not matched to a gene. Germline values: CDR1 MDHEN, CDR2 SYDVKM. The CDR3 spells CASSNGQGGLKDGYTF. The CDR3 bases are TGTGCCAGCAGTAACGGACAGGGGGGATTAAAAGATGGCTACACCTTC.

In the case of this clonotype: A much more abundant neighbour one base away suggests this may be a read error. The chain couples TRBV15 to TRBJ2-7; 8 bases fit TRBD1. The germline CDR1 and CDR2 sequences are LNHNV and YYDKDF (reference sequence). This CDR3 has 14 residues. The V segment lost 7 bases and the J segment 0 bases; nucleotides outside the gene matches: 5. As DNA, the CDR3 is TGTGCCACCAAGGACAGGGAGGTCTCCTACGAGCAGTACTTC. It is translated as CATKDREVSYEQYF.

This clonotype was seen a handful of times. This chain joins TRBV29-1 and TRBJ1-3, with D possibly being TRBD1 (6 bases). Trimming pared 7 bases from V and 4 bases from J, leaving 14 bases between. Germline CDR1 reads SQVTM; CDR2 reads ANQGSEA. This CDR3 comprises 13 residues. The CDR3 region is CSAGAGAGNTIYF. As DNA, the CDR3 is TGCAGCGCCGGGGCAGGGGCGGGAAACACCATATATTTT.

This clonotype was seen many times. This sequence joins TRBV6-1 and TRBJ1-1, with 7 nucleotides matching TRBD1. V shed 2 bases and J 0 bases; nucleotides not matched to a gene: 9. This CDR3 comprises 17 residues. CDR1 is MNHNS and CDR2 is SASEGT in the germline V gene. CDR3 in amino acids: CASSERGPGTVNTEAFF. The CDR3, as DNA: TGTGCCAGCAGTGAACGCGGTCCCGGGACAGTGAACACTGAAGCTTTCTTT.

This clonotype appeared many times. The gene calls are TRBV6-2 or TRBV6-3 and TRBJ2-1; 8 nucleotides match TRBD1. Looked up from germline, CDR1 is MNHEY and CDR2 is SVGEGT. The V gene end was trimmed by 2 bases and the J gene end by 4 bases; junction bases not matched to a gene: 16. This CDR3 comprises 19 residues. Written as DNA, the CDR3 is TGTGCCAGCAGTTACGGGTGGACAAGGGCAGGGGGCAATTACAATGAGCAGTTCTTC. It yields the protein CASSYGWTRAGGNYNEQFF.

This clonotype was seen repeatedly, ten times or more. The J gene is TRBJ2-3, the V gene TRBV6-1; D unclear. Trimming pared 6 bases from V and 5 bases from J, leaving 6 bases between. Germline CDR1 and CDR2: MNHNS and SASEGT. This CDR3 has 11 amino acids. The CDR3: CASRVEDTQYF. The CDR3 nucleotides read TGTGCCAGCAGGGTGGAAGATACGCAGTATTTT.

This clonotype was seen repeatedly, ten times or more. The chain recombines TRBV7-8 with TRBJ1-6, with D hard to call. The ends were cut back, 5 bases at V and 8 bases at J, with 10 bases in the middle. In germline, CDR1 is SGHVS, CDR2 FQNEAQ. There are 13 residues in the CDR3. CDR3 protein: CASSTSRDSPLHF. The CDR3 nucleotides are TGTGCCAGCAGCACGAGTAGGGATTCACCCCTCCACTTT.

This clonotype was seen ten or more times. The chain recombines TRBV5-6 with TRBJ2-1; 8 bases agree with TRBD1. The germline V gene encodes CDR1 SGHDT and CDR2 YYEEEE. The J segment lost 6 bases and the V segment lost 6 bases, leaving 8 bases of the junction unmatched. The CDR3 has 14 amino acids. The CDR3 here is CASTGQGGVNEQFF. CDR3 nucleotide sequence: TGTGCCAGCACCGGACAGGGCGGTGTCAATGAGCAGTTCTTC.

Remarks on this clonotype: A much larger clone lies one base from this, so it may be a read error. This chain uses TRBV20-1 with TRBJ1-3, with TRBD1 matching 8 bases. The CDR3 totals 13 residues. Germline loops: CDR1 DFQATT, CDR2 SNEGSKA (reference sequence). V lost 5 bases and J lost 12; bases outside the gene matches: 12. The DNA of the CDR3 is TGCAGTGCTGGGGGCCAAACAGGGGGAATCATATATTTT. This translates into CSAGGQTGGIIYF.

This clonotype has just a few counts. The chain has TRBV12-5 and TRBJ2-1; TRBD2 agrees at 7 bases. The CDR3 is made up of 15 amino acids. CDR1 is LGHNT and CDR2 is FRNRAP in the germline V gene. V trimming: 6 bases; J trimming: 8 bases; junction bases outside the gene matches: 13. The CDR3 is CASGTDTSGVDEQFF. In DNA, the CDR3 is TGTGCTAGTGGAACCGACACCAGCGGGGTCGATGAGCAGTTCTTC.

This clonotype was seen at least ten times. The chain recombines TRBV20-1 with TRBJ2-7, with TRBD1 as a possible D gene (5 bases). Germline CDR1 DFQATT, CDR2 SNEGSKA (reference sequence). The ends were cut back, 2 bases at V and 3 bases at J, with 11 bases in the middle. The CDR3 contains 13 residues. DNA of the CDR3: TGCAGTGCTAGACAGGGTCAAGTCTACGAGCAGTACTTC. Translating gives CSARQGQVYEQYF.

This clonotype came up many times. The chain combines TRBV28 with TRBJ2-5; D is perhaps TRBD1 (6 bases). V was cut by 6 bases and J by 4 bases, with 21 bases left in between. The CDR3 spans 16 residues. In germline, CDR1 is MDHEN, CDR2 SYDVKM. The CDR3 DNA sequence: TGTGCCAGCAGACAATCAGCACAGGGCAAAGGAGAGACCCAGTACTTC. This codes for CASRQSAQGKGETQYF.

The sample holds one count of this clonotype. A much larger clone sits a single nucleotide away, making a read error possible. The chain links TRBV29-1 to TRBJ1-1; no clear D gene. The germline CDR1 and CDR2 sequences are SQVTM and ANQGSEA. The CDR3 is 13 amino acids. The CDR3 loop reads CSVEMSTHGEASF. The CDR3 DNA sequence: TGCAGCGTTGAAATGAGCACCCATGGAGAAGCTTCCTTT. Full variable domain (remainder filled in from reference TRBV29-1 and TRBJ1-1): SAVISQKPSRDICQRGTSLTIQCQVDSQVTMMFWYRQQPGQSLTLIATANQGSEATYESGFVIDKFPISRPNLTFSTLTVSNMSPEDSSIYLCSVEMSTHGEASFGQGTRLTVV.

V usage is TRBV24-1 and J usage is TRBJ2-1; a possible D gene is TRBD1 (6 bases). The CDR3 is 14 amino acids. Trimming shortened V by 4 bases and J by 5 bases, and 11 bases separated the two germline ends. Germline-derived CDR1 and CDR2 are KGHDR and SFDVKD. The CDR3 nucleotides read TGTGCCACCAGTGAGCAGGACAGAGACAATGAGCAGTTCTTC. Translated: CATSEQDRDNEQFF.

This clonotype has a count of ten or more. The CDR3 nucleotides are TGTGCCAGCAGTTACTCTCAGGACCGACGCGAGCAGTACTTC. It translates to CASSYSQDRREQYF. The rearrangement uses TRBV6-5 and TRBJ2-7; D gene unclear. CDR3 length: 14 residues. Trimming took off 0 bases at V and 6 bases at J, with 12 bases between the two ends. Germline lookup yields CDR1 MNHEY and CDR2 SVGAGI.

V is TRBV28 and J is TRBJ1-6, with D possibly matching TRBD1 (6 bases). There are 16 residues in the CDR3. V dropped 8 bases and J dropped 3 bases, with 17 bases sitting between them. Per the germline V gene, CDR1 is MDHEN and CDR2 is SYDVKM. The CDR3 region is CASHTAGADYNSPLHF. CDR3 bases: TGTGCCAGCCATACTGCAGGGGCGGACTATAATTCACCCCTCCACTTT.

This clonotype has at least ten counts. The chain couples TRBV28 to TRBJ2-3; D is undetermined. V lost 9 bases to trimming and J lost 3 bases, with 16 bases between them. Germline V CDR1 and CDR2: MDHEN, SYDVKM. This CDR3 is built from 14 residues. Here the CDR3 DNA reads TGTGCCAGTACAGACTCGATCTCAACAGATACGCAGTATTTT. This gives the protein CASTDSISTDTQYF. The full variable domain, its missing parts supplied by reference TRBV28 and TRBJ2-3, is DVKVTQSSRYLVKRTGEKVFLECVQDMDHENMFWYRQDPGLGLRLIYFSYDVKMKEKGDIPEGYSVSREKKERFSLILESASTNQTSMYLCASTDSISTDTQYFGPGTRLTVL.

The rearrangement joins TRBV11-1 to TRBJ2-7; TRBD1 is a possible D gene (6 bases). Germline V gene sequence: CDR1 SGHAT, CDR2 FQDESV (reference sequence). CDR3 length equals 13 residues. V was shortened by 5 bases and J by 3 bases, with 11 bases between the two germline ends. CDR3 nucleotides: TGTGCCAGCAGCCTCGACAGGAACTACGAGCAGTACTTC. Protein: CASSLDRNYEQYF.

A word on this clonotype: A much bigger clone sits one base away, suggesting this may be a read error. The gene calls are TRBV30 and TRBJ2-7; D possibly matches TRBD1 or TRBD2 (5 bases each). CDR3 length equals 17 residues. Germline CDR1 is GTSNPN and CDR2 is SVGIG (reference sequence). The CDR3 spells CARSVATGTPKNYEQYF. In DNA form, the CDR3 reads TGTGCCAGGAGTGTAGCGACCGGGACCCCAAAGAACTACGAGCAGTACTTC. The full variable domain, in which reference TRBV30 and TRBJ2-7 provide the parts outside the CDR3, is SQTIHQWPATLVQPVGSPLSLECTVEGTSNPNLYWYRQAAGRGLQLLFYSVGIGQISSEVPQNLSASRPQDRQFILSSKKLLLSDSGFYLCARSVATGTPKNYEQYFGPGTRLTVT.

This clonotype has just a few counts. Germline and junction disagree at one end, which may indicate a read error. The chain uses TRBV29-1 and TRBJ1-2; 7 nucleotides line up with TRBD1. CDR1 SQVTM and CDR2 ANQGSEA come from the germline V gene. The CDR3 runs 16 residues. The CDR3 bases are TGCAGCGTGGAAGAGACAGGGTTGGGTGGATATTATGGCTACACCTTC. Protein sequence: CSVEETGLGGYYGYTF.

Ten or more counts support this clonotype. The chain couples TRBV7-3 to TRBJ1-1; TRBD1 matches 9 bases. The CDR3 length is 17 residues. The germline gives CDR1 SGHTA, CDR2 FQGTGA. With 3 bases clipped from V and 1 base from J, the junction kept 9 bases outside the gene matches. The CDR3 sequence is CASSLNGQGSPNTEAFF. The CDR3 coding sequence is TGTGCCAGCAGCTTGAACGGACAGGGGAGCCCGAACACTGAAGCTTTCTTT.

This clonotype was picked up many times. The chain employs TRBV24-1 and TRBJ2-5, with D possibly TRBD1 on 6 matching bases. The CDR3 spans 15 residues. The germline V gene has CDR1 KGHDR and CDR2 SFDVKD. V shed 4 bases and J shed 1 base, with 12 bases lying between them. The CDR3 DNA reads as TGTGCCACCAGTGACCCCGGACAGTCCCAAGAGACCCAGTACTTC. This translates into CATSDPGQSQETQYF.

This clonotype was seen a few times. The chain recombines TRBV9 with TRBJ2-2; TRBD2 is a possible D gene (6 bases). V dropped 2 bases and J dropped 6 bases, with 11 bases sitting between them. The CDR3 extends over 14 amino acids. The germline gives CDR1 SGDLS, CDR2 YYNGEE. The CDR3 spells CASSVAGEAGELFF. DNA for the CDR3: TGTGCCAGCAGCGTCGCTGGGGAGGCCGGGGAGCTGTTTTTT.

This clonotype was recorded many times. V and J are TRBV28 and TRBJ2-3; perhaps TRBD2 as D (5 bases). The CDR3 has 12 amino acids. The germline V gene encodes CDR1 MDHEN and CDR2 SYDVKM. Trimming removed 8 bases from V and 7 bases from J, with 13 bases in between. CDR3 protein: CASSQAGNTQYF. DNA for the CDR3: TGTGCCAGCTCTCAAGCCGGGAATACGCAGTATTTT.

This clonotype was detected a few times. A read error is possible here, since a much larger clone lies one base away. The chain employs TRBV28 and TRBJ2-1; D call uncertain. V lost 6 bases and J lost 9, with 12 bases in between. CDR1 is MDHEN and CDR2 is SYDVKM in the germline V gene. This CDR3 is 12 amino acids long. The CDR3 DNA reads as TGTGCCAGCAGCTCTACTTTGAGTGAGCAGTTCTTC. Protein sequence: CASSSTLSEQFF.

This clonotype was counted at least ten times. The chain couples TRBV15 to TRBJ1-1; 8 nucleotides match TRBD1. Per germline, CDR1 LNHNV and CDR2 YYDKDF (reference sequence). V trimming: 1 base; J trimming: 4 bases; junction bases outside the gene matches: 14. The CDR3 is 18 amino acids. The CDR3 DNA reads as TGTGCCACCAGCAGAGGTGGCCAGGGGGCGAGTTGGGGCACTGAAGCTTTCTTT. It is translated as CATSRGGQGASWGTEAFF.

This clonotype was recorded at least ten times. V usage is TRBV19 and J usage is TRBJ1-5; 10 bases are a match to TRBD1. CDR1 and CDR2 from the germline V gene are LNHDA and SQIVND (reference sequence). CDR3 length: 16 residues. Trimming cost V 4 bases and J 2 bases; bases outside gene matches: 5. This CDR3 reads CASSKGTGVGNQPQHF. The CDR3 DNA sequence: TGTGCCAGTAGTAAAGGGACAGGGGTCGGCAATCAGCCCCAGCATTTT.

This clonotype was seen ten or more times. The chain joins TRBV5-1 to TRBJ2-7; the D gene is possibly TRBD1 (6 bases). The V gene lost 3 bases and the J gene lost 5 bases, with 15 bases spanning the gap. This CDR3 has 14 amino acids. The V gene's germline CDR1 is SGHRS and CDR2 YFSETQ. The CDR3, as DNA: TGCGCCAGCAGCTGGGGGTGGACAGAGGACGAGCAGTACTTC. It yields the protein CASSWGWTEDEQYF.